This T cell receptor (beta chain) was profiled in a study of shared clonotypes between healthy human individuals. Germline CDR1 MNHEY, CDR2 SMNVEV (reference sequence). The CDR3 extends over 14 amino acids. Trimming took 6 bases from V and 3 from J, leaving 12 bases between them. CD45RO-negative, CCR7-positively selected cells formed the naive CD8 fraction, excluding terminally differentiated effector memory CD45RA+ cells. The protocol was immunoSEQ multiplex PCR, while the TCRdb copy is restricted to in-frame clones and leaves out a portion. The data hold more than 2 million clones, with roughly 95% observed a single time.

The source of this sequence is a man aged 18-30 years in good health. Sequencing input: naive CD8+ T cells sorted from blood. The chain couples TRBV27 to TRBJ2-1; D ambiguous. The CDR3, as DNA: TGTGCCAGCAGGAGCCGTTCGGACTACAATGAGCAGTTCTTC. Its protein product is CASRSRSDYNEQFF.